The 4 T cell receptor beta chains below all came from one sample that was sequenced in a study. TCRdb processed the RT-PCR reads anew with MiXCR; each CDR3 protein has one entry. The top ten clones hold roughly 3.6% of a sample with approximately 720,000 distinct CDR3 sequences, 14% of them seen once. The source material was memory CD4+ T cells from blood. The receptors derive from a female donor in good health, serving as a healthy control.

This chain links TRBV12-3 or TRBV12-4 with TRBJ1-6, with a tentative D call TRBD1 (6 bases). Deletions cut 1 base from V and 11 bases from J, with 9 bases between. The CDR3 is made up of 13 amino acids. The DNA of the CDR3 is TGTGCCAGCAGTTTAGGGGGGCGGACACCCCTCCACTTT. This sequence encodes CASSLGGRTPLHF.

This clonotype was detected ten times or more. The chain joins TRBV6-2 or TRBV6-3 to TRBJ2-5, with 10 positions matching TRBD2. Germline V gene lookup returns CDR1 MNHEY and CDR2 SVGEGT. The CDR3 totals 15 residues. V shed 10 bases, J shed 0 bases, and the junction held 8 bases outside the gene matches. The CDR3 nucleotides read TGTGCCACTACGGGACTAGCGTCGTACCAAGAGACCCAGTACTTC. As protein: CATTGLASYQETQYF.

This clonotype has just a few counts. The V gene is TRBV21-1, the J gene TRBJ2-5. TRBV21-1 is reported as a pseudogene. The CDR3 has 13 amino acids. The CDR3 DNA follows: TGTGCCAGCAGCAAAGCTGACGGAGAGACCCAGTACTTC. It specifies CASSKADGETQYF.

The chain combines TRBV6-5 with TRBJ1-5, with unresolved D. Trimming removed 6 bases from V and 0 bases from J, with 6 bases in between. Germline-derived CDR1 and CDR2 are MNHEY and SVGAGI. This CDR3 is 13 amino acids long. CDR3 protein: CASRRYSNQPQHF. In nucleotides, the CDR3 is TGTGCCAGCAGGAGATATAGCAATCAGCCCCAGCATTTT.